This is a list of T cell receptor beta chains from one sample in a study of blood T cell repertoires in COVID-19. Clones were sequenced by immunoSEQ multiplex PCR, and TCRdb holds only the in-frame ones, with some missing. Counted here are under 200,000 clones, roughly nine tenths occurring once; the ten biggest clones make up approximately 0.5%. Sequenced input: peripheral blood. These receptor sequences come from a man over 45 with acute or convalescent COVID-19. The CDR3 runs from the conserved cysteine through the conserved F or W. Fields, in order: V gene, J gene, D gene, clone size, CDR3 DNA, CDR3 protein. The D gene is left open where the match is weak. Some rows mark clone size as missing; the rest say once, few, many or name a class of expanded clone.

TRBV29-1	TRBJ2-2	-	few	TGCAGCGTTGCTAGCGCGAGGAACACCGGGGAGCTGTTTTTT	CSVASARNTGELFF
TRBV5-4	TRBJ2-2	TRBD1	-	TGTGCCAGCAGCCTCGGGACAGGGGAATTCACCGGGGAGCTGTTTTTT	CASSLGTGEFTGELFF
TRBV7-9	TRBJ2-1	-	-	TGTGCCAGCAGATACGAGGTAGGGGTGGGGTACAATGAGCAGTTCTTC	CASRYEVGVGYNEQFF
TRBV30	TRBJ2-2	-	-	TGTGCCTGGAGTGCCCCCACAGGGTCAGGGACCGGGGAGCTGTTTTTT	CAWSAPTGSGTGELFF
TRBV24-1	TRBJ2-2	-	-	TGTGCCACCAGTACAGGGAACACCGGGGAGCTGTTTTTT	CATSTGNTGELFF
TRBV19	TRBJ2-3	-	-	TGTGCCAGTAGTATTAGGCAGGGCCCAGATACGCAGTATTTT	CASSIRQGPDTQYF
TRBV5-1	TRBJ1-5	-	-	TGCGCCAGCAGCTTGAGCCCAGGGAGCAATCAGCCCCAGCATTTT	CASSLSPGSNQPQHF
TRBV4-3	TRBJ1-5	-	-	TGCGCCAGCAGCCAAGAGGGGGCCCAGCAGCCCCAGCATTTT	CASSQEGAQQPQHF
TRBV6-5	TRBJ2-5	-	-	TGTGCCAGCAGTACCCACAGGGCCCGGGAGACCCAGTACTTC	CASSTHRARETQYF
TRBV9	TRBJ2-1	TRBD2	-	TGTGCCAGCAGCGGGGGGACTAGCGGACCCTACAATGAGCAGTTCTTC	CASSGGTSGPYNEQFF
TRBV9	TRBJ1-4	TRBD1	-	TGTGCCAGCAGCCCGGGACAGGGTGTAACTAATGAAAAACTGTTTTTT	CASSPGQGVTNEKLFF
TRBV7-2	TRBJ1-4	TRBD1	once	TGTGCCAGCAGCATTGACAGGGATCGTGGTGAAAAACTGTTTTTT	CASSIDRDRGEKLFF
TRBV2	TRBJ1-5	-	-	TGTGCCAGCAGTGAATCTGTGGAGGAGGTGAGCAATCAGCCCCAGCATTTT	CASSESVEEVSNQPQHF
TRBV7-9	TRBJ2-5	TRBD2	-	TGTGCCAGCAGCCAGCCGGGACTAGCGGGAAGAAAGACCCAGTACTTC	CASSQPGLAGRKTQYF
TRBV19	TRBJ2-7	TRBD2	-	TGTGCCAGTAGCGGGACTAAGGATCCCTACGAGCAGTACTTC	CASSGTKDPYEQYF
TRBV2	TRBJ2-2	TRBD1	once	TGTGCCAGCAGTGTCCGACAGGGCCCGAACACCGGGGAGCTGTTTTTT	CASSVRQGPNTGELFF
TRBV2	TRBJ1-3	-	-	TGTGCCAGCAGTGAATTATGGGACATCTCTGGAAACACCATATATTTT	CASSELWDISGNTIYF
TRBV6-6	TRBJ1-2	-	many	TGTGCCAGCAGTTACGCAGGGTGGGACTATGGCTACACCTTC	CASSYAGWDYGYTF
TRBV28	TRBJ2-5	TRBD1	-	TGTGCCAGCAGCGCGCAAGGGACAGCCCAAGAGACCCAGTACTTC	CASSAQGTAQETQYF
TRBV4-1	TRBJ2-7	-	-	TGCGCCAGCAGCCATGCTACCGGGACACTTTACGAGCAGTACTTC	CASSHATGTLYEQYF
TRBV28	TRBJ1-2	-	-	TGTGCCAGCACCGCGGTGGGGGGTTATGGCTACACCTTC	CASTAVGGYGYTF
TRBV9	TRBJ2-5	TRBD2	once	TGTGCCAGCAGCCCCCGGTGGGGCGGGGGGCCAGGGGAGACCCAGTACTTC	CASSPRWGGGPGETQYF
TRBV4-2	TRBJ1-1	-	-	TGTGCCAGCAGCCAAGATCTCGGGGGCACTGAAGCTTTCTTT	CASSQDLGGTEAFF
TRBV4-2	TRBJ1-2	-	-	TGTGCCAGCAGCCAAGACGGGGACTATGGCTACACCTTC	CASSQDGDYGYTF
TRBV7-9	TRBJ2-1	-	-	TGTGCCAGCAGCCTGAGTAGCCATGAGCAGTTCTTC	CASSLSSHEQFF
TRBV28	TRBJ1-4	-	-	TGTGCCAGCAGTTTGGACTGGACGGACCTTGCAACTAATGAAAAACTGTTTTTT	CASSLDWTDLATNEKLFF
TRBV4-1	TRBJ2-1	-	-	TGCGCCAGCAGCCAAGAATATCGTCCGGGACTTATGTACAATGAGCAGTTCTTC	CASSQEYRPGLMYNEQFF
TRBV27	TRBJ1-4	-	-	TGTGCCAGCAGTCCTATTAACCGTCCAACTAATGAAAAACTGTTTTTT	CASSPINRPTNEKLFF
TRBV6-6	TRBJ1-5	TRBD1	-	TGTGCCAGCAGTGCGAGACAGGGAAATCAGCCCCAGCATTTT	CASSARQGNQPQHF
TRBV4-3	TRBJ1-5	-	-	TGCGCCAGCAGCCAAATAGAAGGCAATCAGCCCCAGCATTTT	CASSQIEGNQPQHF
TRBV7-9	TRBJ1-4	TRBD1	-	TGTGCCAGCAGCTTAGCACTCCCCCACAGGGGGGGGGATGAAAAACTGTTTTTT	CASSLALPHRGGDEKLFF
TRBV7-3	TRBJ1-1	TRBD1	-	TGTGCCAGCAGCTTAATGCAGGGGGCTGAAGCTTTCTTT	CASSLMQGAEAFF
TRBV14	TRBJ1-6	-	-	TGTGCCAGCAGCCAAGGTCGGGACTCCGCACCCCTCCACTTT	CASSQGRDSAPLHF
TRBV19	TRBJ1-1	-	-	TGTGCCAGTACCCACGGGACATTGAACACTGAAGCTTTCTTT	CASTHGTLNTEAFF
TRBV28	TRBJ2-1	-	-	TGTGCCAGCAGGCCTGGACACATCAATGAGCAGTTCTTC	CASRPGHINEQFF
TRBV28	TRBJ1-2	TRBD1	-	TGTGCCAGCACATTCGGGACAGAGGGCTACACCTTC	CASTFGTEGYTF
TRBV6-5	TRBJ2-7	-	-	TGTGCCAGCAGTAAGGCAGGGGTGGGGGAGCAGTACTTC	CASSKAGVGEQYF
TRBV18	TRBJ1-1	-	-	TGTGCCAGCTCAACCACAGAGAACACTGAAGCTTTCTTT	CASSTTENTEAFF
TRBV5-5	TRBJ2-5	-	-	TGTGCCAGCAGCAGTTACGGACAGAGAGAGACCCAGTACTTC	CASSSYGQRETQYF
TRBV29-1	TRBJ2-2	-	-	TGCAGCGTTGCCAGGATAGGCACCGGGGAGCTGTTTTTT	CSVARIGTGELFF
TRBV28	TRBJ2-3	TRBD2	-	TGTGCCAGCAGTTTGGGACTAGCGGGAGGCACTAGCACAGATACGCAGTATTTT	CASSLGLAGGTSTDTQYF
TRBV2	TRBJ1-2	TRBD1	-	TGTGCCAGCAACTCGCAGGGGGCAGGTGGCTACACCTTC	CASNSQGAGGYTF
TRBV18	TRBJ2-1	TRBD2	-	TGTGCCAGCTCACCAGAGTGGGAGGGCTGGAATGAGCAGTTCTTC	CASSPEWEGWNEQFF
TRBV9	TRBJ1-2	-	-	TGTGCCAGCAGCGGACCGCGTCCAGGGCCCTATGGCTACACCTTC	CASSGPRPGPYGYTF